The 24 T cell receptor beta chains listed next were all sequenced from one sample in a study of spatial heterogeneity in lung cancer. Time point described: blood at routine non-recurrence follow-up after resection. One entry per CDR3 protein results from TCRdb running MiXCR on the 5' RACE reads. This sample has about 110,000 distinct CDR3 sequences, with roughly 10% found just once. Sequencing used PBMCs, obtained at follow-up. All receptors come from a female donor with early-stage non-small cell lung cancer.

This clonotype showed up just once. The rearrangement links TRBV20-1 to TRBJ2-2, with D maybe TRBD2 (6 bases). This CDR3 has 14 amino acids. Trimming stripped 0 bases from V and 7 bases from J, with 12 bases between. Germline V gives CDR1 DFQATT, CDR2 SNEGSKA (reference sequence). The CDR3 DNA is TGCAGTGCTAGAGATTCGCGGGGATTCGGGGAGCTGTTTTTT. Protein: CSARDSRGFGELFF.

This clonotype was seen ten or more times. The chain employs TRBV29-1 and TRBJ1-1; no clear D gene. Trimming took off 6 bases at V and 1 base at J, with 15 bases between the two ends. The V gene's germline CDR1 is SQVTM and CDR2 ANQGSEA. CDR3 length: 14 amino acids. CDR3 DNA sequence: TGCAGCGTGGGAGGAAGCGTCAAGAACACTGAAGCTTTCTTT. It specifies CSVGGSVKNTEAFF.

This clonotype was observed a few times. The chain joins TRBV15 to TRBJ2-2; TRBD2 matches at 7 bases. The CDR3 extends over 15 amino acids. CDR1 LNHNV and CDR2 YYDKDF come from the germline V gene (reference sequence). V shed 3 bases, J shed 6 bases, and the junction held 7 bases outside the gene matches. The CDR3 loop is CATSSGISGAGELFF. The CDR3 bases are TGTGCCACCAGCAGCGGGATCAGCGGGGCCGGGGAGCTGTTTTTT.

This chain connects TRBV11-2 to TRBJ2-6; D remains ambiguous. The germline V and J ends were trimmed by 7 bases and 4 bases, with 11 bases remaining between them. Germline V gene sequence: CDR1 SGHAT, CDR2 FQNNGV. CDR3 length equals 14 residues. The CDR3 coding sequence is TGTGCCAGCAAGGATCGGCGCGGGGCCAACGTCCTGACTTTC. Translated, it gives CASKDRRGANVLTF.

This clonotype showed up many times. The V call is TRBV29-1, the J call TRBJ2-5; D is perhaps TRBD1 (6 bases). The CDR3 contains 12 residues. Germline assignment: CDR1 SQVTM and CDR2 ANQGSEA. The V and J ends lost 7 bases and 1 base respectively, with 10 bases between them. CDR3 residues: CSGGQFQETQYF. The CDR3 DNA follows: TGCAGCGGAGGACAGTTCCAAGAGACCCAGTACTTC.

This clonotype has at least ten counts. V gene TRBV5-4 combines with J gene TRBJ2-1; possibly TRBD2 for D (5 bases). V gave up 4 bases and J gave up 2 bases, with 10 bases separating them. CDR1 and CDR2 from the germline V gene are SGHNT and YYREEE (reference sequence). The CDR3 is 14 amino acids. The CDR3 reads CASSTDWAYNEQFF. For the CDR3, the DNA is TGTGCCAGCAGCACGGACTGGGCCTACAATGAGCAGTTCTTC.

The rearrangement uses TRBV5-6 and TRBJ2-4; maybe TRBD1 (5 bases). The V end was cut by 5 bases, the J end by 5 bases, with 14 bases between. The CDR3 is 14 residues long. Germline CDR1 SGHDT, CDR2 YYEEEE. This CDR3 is CASRSQGSENIQYF. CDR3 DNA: TGTGCCAGCAGGTCGCAGGGATCTGAAAACATTCAGTACTTC.

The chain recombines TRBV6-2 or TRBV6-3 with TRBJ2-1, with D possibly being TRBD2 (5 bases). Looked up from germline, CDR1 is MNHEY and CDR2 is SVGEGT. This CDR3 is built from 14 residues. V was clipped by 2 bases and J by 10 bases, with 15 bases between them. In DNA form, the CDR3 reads TGTGCCAGCAGTTACACCTTTCTAGCCCCCGAGCAGTTCTTC. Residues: CASSYTFLAPEQFF.

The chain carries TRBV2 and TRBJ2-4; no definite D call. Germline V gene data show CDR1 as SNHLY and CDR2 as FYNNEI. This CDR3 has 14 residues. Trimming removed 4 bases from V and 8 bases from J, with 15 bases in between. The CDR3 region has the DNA TGTGCCAGCAGTGCAAAGCTCACGACGGACATTCAGTACTTC. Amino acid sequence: CASSAKLTTDIQYF. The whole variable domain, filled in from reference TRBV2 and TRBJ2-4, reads EPEVTQTPSHQVTQMGQEVILRCVPISNHLYFYWYRQILGQKVEFLVSFYNNEISEKSEIFDDQFSVERPDGSNFTLKIRSTKLEDSAMYFCASSAKLTTDIQYFGAGTRLSVL.

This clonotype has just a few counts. The CDR3 here is CATESGSVPDTQYF. The CDR3 DNA sequence: TGTGCCACCGAAAGCGGGTCGGTGCCAGATACGCAGTATTTT. This rearrangement joins TRBV10-3 to TRBJ2-3, with a weak D call TRBD2 (6 bases). V was pared by 10 bases and J by 4 bases, with 18 bases between. Germline V gives CDR1 ENHRY, CDR2 SYGVKD. The CDR3 has 14 amino acids.

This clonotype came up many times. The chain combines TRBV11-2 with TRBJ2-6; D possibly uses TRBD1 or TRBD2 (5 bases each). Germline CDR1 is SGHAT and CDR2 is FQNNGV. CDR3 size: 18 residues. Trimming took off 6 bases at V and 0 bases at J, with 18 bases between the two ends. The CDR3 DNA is TGTGCCAGCAGGACAAGTCGAGGGGCCCCCTCTGGGGCCAACGTCCTGACTTTC. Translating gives CASRTSRGAPSGANVLTF.

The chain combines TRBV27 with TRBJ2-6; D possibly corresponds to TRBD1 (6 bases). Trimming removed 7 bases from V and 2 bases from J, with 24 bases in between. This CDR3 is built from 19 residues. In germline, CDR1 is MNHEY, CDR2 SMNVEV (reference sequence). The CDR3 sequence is CASTTGHPGIRAGANVLTF. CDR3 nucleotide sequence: TGTGCCAGCACAACGGGACACCCAGGAATAAGAGCTGGGGCCAACGTCCTGACTTTC. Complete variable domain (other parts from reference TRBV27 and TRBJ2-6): EAQVTQNPRYLITVTGKKLTVTCSQNMNHEYMSWYRQDPGLGLRQIYYSMNVEVTDKGDVPEGYKVSRKEKRNFPLILESPSPNQTSLYFCASTTGHPGIRAGANVLTFGAGSRLTVL.

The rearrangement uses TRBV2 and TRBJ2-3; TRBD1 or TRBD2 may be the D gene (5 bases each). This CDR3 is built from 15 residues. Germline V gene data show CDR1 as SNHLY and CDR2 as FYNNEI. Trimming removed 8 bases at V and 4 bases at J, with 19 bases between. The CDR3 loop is CASLRDGNVADTQYF. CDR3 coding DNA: TGTGCCAGCCTTAGGGACGGAAACGTCGCAGATACGCAGTATTTT.

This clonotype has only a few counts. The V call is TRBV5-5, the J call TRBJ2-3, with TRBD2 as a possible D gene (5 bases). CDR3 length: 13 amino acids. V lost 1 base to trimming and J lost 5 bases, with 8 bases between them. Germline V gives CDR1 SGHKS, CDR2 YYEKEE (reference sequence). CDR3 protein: CASSLWGVDTQYF. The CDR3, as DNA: TGTGCCAGCAGCTTGTGGGGAGTAGATACGCAGTATTTT.

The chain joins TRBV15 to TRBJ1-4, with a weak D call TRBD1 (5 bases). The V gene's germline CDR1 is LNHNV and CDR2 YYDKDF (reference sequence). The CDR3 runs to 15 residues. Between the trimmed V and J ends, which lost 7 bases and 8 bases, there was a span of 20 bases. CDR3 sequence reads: CATTTLIGTGEKLFF. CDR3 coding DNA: TGTGCCACCACCACCTTAATAGGGACGGGAGAAAAACTGTTTTTT.

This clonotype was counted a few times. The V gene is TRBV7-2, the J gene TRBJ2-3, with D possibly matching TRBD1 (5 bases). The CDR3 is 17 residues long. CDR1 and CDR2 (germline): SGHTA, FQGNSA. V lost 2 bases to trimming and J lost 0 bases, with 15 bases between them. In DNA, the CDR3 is TGTGCCAGCAGCTTAAGGGGAATGATCGGGAGCACAGATACGCAGTATTTT. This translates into CASSLRGMIGSTDTQYF.

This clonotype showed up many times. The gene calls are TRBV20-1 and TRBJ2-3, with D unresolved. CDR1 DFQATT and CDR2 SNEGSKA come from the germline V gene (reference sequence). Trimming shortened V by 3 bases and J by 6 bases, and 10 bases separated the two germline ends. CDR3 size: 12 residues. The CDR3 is CSARALSDTQYF. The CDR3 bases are TGCAGTGCTAGGGCGTTGAGCGATACGCAGTATTTT.

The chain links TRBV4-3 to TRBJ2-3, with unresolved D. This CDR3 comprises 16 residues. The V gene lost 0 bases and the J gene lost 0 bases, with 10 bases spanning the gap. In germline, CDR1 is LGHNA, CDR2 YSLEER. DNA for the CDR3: TGCGCCAGCAGCCAAGATTGGCTAGGAAGCACAGATACGCAGTATTTT. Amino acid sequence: CASSQDWLGSTDTQYF.

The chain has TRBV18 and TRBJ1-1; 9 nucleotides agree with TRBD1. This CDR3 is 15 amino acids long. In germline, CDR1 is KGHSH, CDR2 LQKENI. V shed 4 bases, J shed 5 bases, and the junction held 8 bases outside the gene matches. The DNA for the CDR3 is TGTGCCAGCTCACGCGTACAGGGGGCGGTGACTGAAGCTTTCTTT. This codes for CASSRVQGAVTEAFF.

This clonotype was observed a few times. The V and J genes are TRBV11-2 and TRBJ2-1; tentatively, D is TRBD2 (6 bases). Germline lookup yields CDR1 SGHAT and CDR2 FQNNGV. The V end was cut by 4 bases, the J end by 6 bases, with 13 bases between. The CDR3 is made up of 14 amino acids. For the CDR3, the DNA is TGTGCCAGCAGCTCCCTACGCGGGACCAATGAGCAGTTCTTC. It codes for CASSSLRGTNEQFF.

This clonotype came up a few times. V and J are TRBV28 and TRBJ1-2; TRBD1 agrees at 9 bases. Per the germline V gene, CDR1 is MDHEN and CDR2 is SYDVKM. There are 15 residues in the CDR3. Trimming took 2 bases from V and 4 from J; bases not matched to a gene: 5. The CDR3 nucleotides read TGTGCCAGCAGTTTAACAGGGGGCGCGATCTATGGCTACACCTTC. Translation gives CASSLTGGAIYGYTF.

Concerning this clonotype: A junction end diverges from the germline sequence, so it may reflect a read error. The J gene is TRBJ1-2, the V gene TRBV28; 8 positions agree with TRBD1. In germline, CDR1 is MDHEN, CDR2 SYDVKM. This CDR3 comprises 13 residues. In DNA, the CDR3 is TGTGCCAGCAGTGCTGGGACAGGAGTAATATTTAGCTTC. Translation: CASSAGTGVIFSF.

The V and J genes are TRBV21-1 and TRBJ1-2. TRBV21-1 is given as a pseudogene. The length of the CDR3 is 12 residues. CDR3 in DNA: TGTGCCAGCCTCACCCCTAACTATGGCTACACCTTC. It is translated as CASLTPNYGYTF.

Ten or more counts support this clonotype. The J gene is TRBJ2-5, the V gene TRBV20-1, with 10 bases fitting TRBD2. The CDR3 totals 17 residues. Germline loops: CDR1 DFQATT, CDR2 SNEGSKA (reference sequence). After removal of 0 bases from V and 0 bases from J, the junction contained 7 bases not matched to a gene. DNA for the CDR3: TGCAGTGCTAGAGATCGGGTTAGCGGGAGGTACCAAGAGACCCAGTACTTC. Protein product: CSARDRVSGRYQETQYF.